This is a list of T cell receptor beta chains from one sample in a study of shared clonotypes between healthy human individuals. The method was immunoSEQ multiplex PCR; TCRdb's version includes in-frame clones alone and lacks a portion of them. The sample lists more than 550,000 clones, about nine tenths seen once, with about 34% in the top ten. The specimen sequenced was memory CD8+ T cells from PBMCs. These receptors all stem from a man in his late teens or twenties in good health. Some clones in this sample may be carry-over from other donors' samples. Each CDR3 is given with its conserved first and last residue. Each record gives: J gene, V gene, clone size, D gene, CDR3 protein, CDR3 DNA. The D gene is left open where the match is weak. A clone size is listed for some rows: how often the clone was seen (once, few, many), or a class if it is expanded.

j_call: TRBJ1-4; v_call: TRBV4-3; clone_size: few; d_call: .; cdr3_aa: CASSHGTATNEKLFF; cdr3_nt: TGCGCCAGCAGCCACGGGACCGCAACTAATGAAAAACTGTTTTTT
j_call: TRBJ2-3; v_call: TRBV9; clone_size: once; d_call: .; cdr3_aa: CASSADRTQYF; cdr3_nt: TGTGCCAGCAGCGCAGACCGTACGCAGTATTTT
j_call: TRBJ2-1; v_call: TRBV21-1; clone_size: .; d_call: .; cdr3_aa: CASSEGGSGSANEQFF; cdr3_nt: TGTGCCAGCAGCGAAGGGGGAAGCGGTAGTGCCAATGAGCAGTTCTTC
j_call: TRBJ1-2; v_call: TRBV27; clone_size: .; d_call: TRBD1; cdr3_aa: CASSHYPDRGSYGYTF; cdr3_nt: TGTGCCAGCAGTCATTACCCCGACAGGGGTAGCTATGGCTACACCTTC
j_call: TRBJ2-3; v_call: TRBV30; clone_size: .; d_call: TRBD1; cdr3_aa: CAWSRAGGRSTDTQYF; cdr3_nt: TGTGCCTGGAGTAGAGCAGGGGGCCGGAGCACAGATACGCAGTATTTT
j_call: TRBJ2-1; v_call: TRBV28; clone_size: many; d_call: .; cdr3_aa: CASSGLSSTYNEQFF; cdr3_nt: TGTGCCAGCAGTGGACTCTCGTCTACCTACAATGAGCAGTTCTTC
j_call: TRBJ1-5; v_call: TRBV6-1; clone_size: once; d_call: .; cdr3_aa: CASTGSSNQPQHF; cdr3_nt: TGTGCCAGCACAGGCAGTAGCAATCAGCCCCAGCATTTT
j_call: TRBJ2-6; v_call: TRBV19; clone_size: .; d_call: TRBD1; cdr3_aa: CASSRQGSGANVLTF; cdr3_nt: TGTGCCAGTAGTAGACAGGGAAGTGGGGCCAACGTCCTGACTTTC
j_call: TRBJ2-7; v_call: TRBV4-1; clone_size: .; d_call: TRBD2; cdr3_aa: CASSQVPSSGSFYEQYF; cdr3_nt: TGCGCCAGCAGCCAAGTCCCCTCTAGCGGGAGTTTCTACGAGCAGTACTTC
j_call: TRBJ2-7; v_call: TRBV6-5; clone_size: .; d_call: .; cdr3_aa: CASSYGQRTREQYF; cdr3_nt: TGTGCCAGCAGTTATGGCCAGCGGACGCGTGAGCAGTACTTC
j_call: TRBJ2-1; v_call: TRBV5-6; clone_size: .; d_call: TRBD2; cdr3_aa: CASTDWGLAGGYEQFF; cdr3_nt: TGTGCCAGCACCGATTGGGGACTAGCGGGAGGCTATGAGCAGTTCTTC
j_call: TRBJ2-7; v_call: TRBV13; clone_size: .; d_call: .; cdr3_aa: CASSFAAYEQYF; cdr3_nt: TGTGCCAGCAGCTTTGCGGCCTACGAGCAGTACTTC
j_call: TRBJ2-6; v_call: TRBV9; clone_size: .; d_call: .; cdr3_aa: CASSVSGANVLTF; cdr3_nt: TGTGCCAGCAGCGTGTCTGGGGCCAACGTCCTGACTTTC
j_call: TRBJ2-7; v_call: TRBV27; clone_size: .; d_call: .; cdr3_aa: CASSLASGLVSYEQYF; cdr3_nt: TGTGCCAGCAGTTTGGCGTCGGGACTCGTCTCCTACGAGCAGTACTTC
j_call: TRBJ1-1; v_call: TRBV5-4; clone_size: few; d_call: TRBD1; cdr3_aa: CASSRDRGDTEAFF; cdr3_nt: TGTGCCAGCAGCAGAGACAGGGGGGACACTGAAGCTTTCTTT
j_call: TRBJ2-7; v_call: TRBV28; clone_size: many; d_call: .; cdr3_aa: CASRPLEEPSYEQYF; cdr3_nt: TGTGCCAGCAGGCCCCTAGAGGAACCATCCTACGAGCAGTACTTC
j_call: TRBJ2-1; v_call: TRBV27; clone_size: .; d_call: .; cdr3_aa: CASSLTRFSAADNEQFF; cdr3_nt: TGTGCCAGCAGTTTAACCCGGTTCAGCGCGGCCGACAATGAGCAGTTCTTC
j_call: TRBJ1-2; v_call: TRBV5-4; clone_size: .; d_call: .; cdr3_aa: CASSLGTAETYGYTF; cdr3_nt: TGTGCCAGCAGCTTGGGCACAGCCGAGACCTATGGCTACACCTTC
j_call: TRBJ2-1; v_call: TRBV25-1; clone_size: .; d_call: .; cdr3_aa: CASSEYGGDEQFF; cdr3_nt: TGTGCCAGCAGTGAATACGGCGGGGATGAGCAGTTCTTC
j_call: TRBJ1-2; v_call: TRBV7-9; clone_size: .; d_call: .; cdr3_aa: CASSLESRSYGYTF; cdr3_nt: TGTGCCAGCAGCTTAGAGTCCCGATCCTATGGCTACACCTTC
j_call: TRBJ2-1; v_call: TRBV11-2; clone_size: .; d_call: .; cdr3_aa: CASSLGVGSSYNEQFF; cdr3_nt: TGTGCCAGCAGCTTGGGCGTTGGGAGCTCCTACAATGAGCAGTTCTTC
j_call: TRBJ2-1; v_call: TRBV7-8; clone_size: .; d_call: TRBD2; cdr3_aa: CASSSGLAGSSYNEQFF; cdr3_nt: TGTGCCAGCAGCTCGGGACTAGCGGGGAGCTCCTACAATGAGCAGTTCTTC
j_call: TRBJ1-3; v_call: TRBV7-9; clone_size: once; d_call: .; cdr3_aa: CASSLGTLVSGNTIYF; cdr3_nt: TGTGCCAGCAGCTTAGGGACACTCGTCTCTGGAAACACCATATATTTT
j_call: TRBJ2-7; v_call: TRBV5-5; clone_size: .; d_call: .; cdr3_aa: CASSLALPLLGVGEQYF; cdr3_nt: TGTGCCAGCAGCTTGGCCCTACCCTTACTAGGAGTGGGTGAGCAGTACTTC
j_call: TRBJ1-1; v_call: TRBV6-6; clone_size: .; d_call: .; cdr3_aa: CASSYSGGPKTEAFF; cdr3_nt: TGTGCCAGCAGTTACTCGGGGGGACCGAAAACTGAAGCTTTCTTT
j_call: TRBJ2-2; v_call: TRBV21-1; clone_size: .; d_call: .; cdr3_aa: CASSKVRAGELFF; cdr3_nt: TGTGCCAGCAGCAAGGTCCGCGCCGGGGAGCTGTTTTTT
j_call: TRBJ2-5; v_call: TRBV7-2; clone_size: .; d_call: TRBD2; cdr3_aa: CASSHGLAGTSWQETQYF; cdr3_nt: TGTGCCAGCAGCCACGGACTAGCGGGAACTTCGTGGCAAGAGACCCAGTACTTC
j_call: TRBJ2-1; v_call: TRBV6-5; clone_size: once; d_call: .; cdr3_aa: CASSYSGAGPPREQFF; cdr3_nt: TGTGCCAGCAGTTACTCAGGCGCGGGCCCGCCGCGGGAGCAGTTCTTC
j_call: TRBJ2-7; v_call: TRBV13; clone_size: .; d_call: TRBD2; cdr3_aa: CASTLGREGSYEQYF; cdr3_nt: TGTGCCAGCACCCTTGGGCGGGAGGGCTCCTACGAGCAGTACTTC
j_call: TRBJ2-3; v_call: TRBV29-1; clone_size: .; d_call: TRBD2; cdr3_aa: CSAPSGSFQYF; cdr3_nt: TGCAGCGCTCCTAGCGGGAGTTTTCAGTATTTT
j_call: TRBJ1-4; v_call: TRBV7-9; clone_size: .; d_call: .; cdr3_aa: CASSLGAVSNEKLFF; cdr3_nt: TGTGCCAGCAGCTTAGGGGCAGTCTCTAATGAAAAACTGTTTTTT
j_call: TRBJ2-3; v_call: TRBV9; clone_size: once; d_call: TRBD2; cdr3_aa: CASSVSTSGRPSTDTQYF; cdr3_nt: TGTGCCAGCAGCGTGTCGACTAGCGGACGACCTAGCACAGATACGCAGTATTTT
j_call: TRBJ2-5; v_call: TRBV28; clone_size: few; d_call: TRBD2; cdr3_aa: CASSLLGTNLREQYF; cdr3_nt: TGTGCCAGCAGTTTACTCGGGACTAATTTGCGGGAGCAGTACTTC
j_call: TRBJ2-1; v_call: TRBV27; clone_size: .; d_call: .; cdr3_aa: CASSLFGVGPEQFF; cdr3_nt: TGTGCCAGCAGTTTATTTGGAGTTGGGCCCGAGCAGTTCTTC
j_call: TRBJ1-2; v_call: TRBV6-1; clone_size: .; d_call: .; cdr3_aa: CASSEDSRRGASYGYTF; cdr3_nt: TGTGCCAGCAGTGAGGATTCGAGAAGGGGGGCGAGCTATGGCTACACCTTC
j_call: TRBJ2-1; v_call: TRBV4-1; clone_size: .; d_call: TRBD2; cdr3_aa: CASSRRGLEKDEQFF; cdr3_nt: TGCGCCAGCAGCCGACGGGGACTAGAGAAGGATGAGCAGTTCTTC
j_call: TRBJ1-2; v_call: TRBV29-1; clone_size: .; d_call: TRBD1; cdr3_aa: CSVEDRQGVGGYTF; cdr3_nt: TGCAGCGTTGAAGACCGCCAGGGGGTGGGGGGCTACACCTTC
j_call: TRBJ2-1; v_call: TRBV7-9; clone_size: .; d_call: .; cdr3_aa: CASSLVQGLYHEQFF; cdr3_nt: TGTGCCAGCAGCTTAGTACAGGGTTTATATCATGAGCAGTTCTTC
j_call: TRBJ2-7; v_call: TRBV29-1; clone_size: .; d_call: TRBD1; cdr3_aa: CSVEPTGEEQYF; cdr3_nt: TGCAGCGTTGAGCCGACAGGGGAAGAGCAGTACTTC
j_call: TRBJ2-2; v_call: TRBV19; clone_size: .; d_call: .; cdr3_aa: CASSIEYGDRANSNTGELFF; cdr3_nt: TGTGCCAGTAGTATTGAATATGGGGATCGTGCGAACTCGAACACCGGGGAGCTGTTTTTT
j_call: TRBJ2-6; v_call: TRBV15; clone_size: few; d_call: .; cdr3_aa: CATSRAAEGVSGANVLTF; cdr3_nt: TGTGCCACCAGCAGGGCAGCGGAAGGGGTCTCTGGGGCCAACGTCCTGACTTTC
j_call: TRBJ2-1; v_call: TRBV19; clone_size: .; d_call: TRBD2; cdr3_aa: CASSISSGSFEQFF; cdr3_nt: TGTGCCAGTAGTATATCTAGCGGGAGTTTTGAGCAGTTCTTC
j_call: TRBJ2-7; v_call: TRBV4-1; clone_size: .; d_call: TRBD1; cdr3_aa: CASSFGQGISYEQYF; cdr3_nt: TGCGCCAGCAGCTTCGGACAGGGCATCTCCTACGAGCAGTACTTC
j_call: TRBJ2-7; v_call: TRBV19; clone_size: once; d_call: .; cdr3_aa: CASSFTVFEYEQYF; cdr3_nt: TGTGCCAGTAGTTTTACGGTGTTCGAGTACGAGCAGTACTTC
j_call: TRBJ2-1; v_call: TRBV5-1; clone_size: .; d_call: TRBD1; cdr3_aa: CASRTGGNEQFF; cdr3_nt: TGCGCCAGCCGAACAGGGGGCAATGAGCAGTTCTTC
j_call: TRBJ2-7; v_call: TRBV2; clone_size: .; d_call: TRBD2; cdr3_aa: CASRLGLASQTYEQYF; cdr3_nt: TGTGCCAGCAGGCTCGGACTAGCTTCTCAAACCTACGAGCAGTACTTC
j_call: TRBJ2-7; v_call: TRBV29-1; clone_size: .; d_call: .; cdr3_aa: CSVLGYEQYF; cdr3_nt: TGCAGCGTTTTGGGCTACGAGCAGTACTTC
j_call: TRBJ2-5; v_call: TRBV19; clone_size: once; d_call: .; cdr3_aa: CASSVGQLGGETQYF; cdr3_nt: TGTGCCAGTAGTGTAGGACAGTTGGGAGGAGAGACCCAGTACTTC
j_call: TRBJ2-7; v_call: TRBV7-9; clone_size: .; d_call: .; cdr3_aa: CSQGPHEQYF; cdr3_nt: TGTTCACAGGGTCCCCACGAGCAGTACTTC
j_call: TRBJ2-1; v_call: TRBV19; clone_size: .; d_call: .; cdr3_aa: CASRFFGVPSAYNEQFF; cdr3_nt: TGTGCCAGTAGGTTCTTCGGGGTGCCTAGCGCCTACAATGAGCAGTTCTTC
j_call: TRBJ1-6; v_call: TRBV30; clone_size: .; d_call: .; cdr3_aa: CAWSGGDGYNSPLHF; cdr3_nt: TGTGCCTGGAGTGGCGGGGACGGCTATAATTCACCCCTCCACTTT
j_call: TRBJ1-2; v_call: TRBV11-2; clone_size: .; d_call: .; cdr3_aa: CASSLTAASGYTF; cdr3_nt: TGTGCCAGCAGCTTGACGGCGGCCTCTGGCTACACCTTC
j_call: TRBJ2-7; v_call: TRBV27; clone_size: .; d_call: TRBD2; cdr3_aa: CASGGFRYEQYF; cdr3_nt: TGTGCTTCCGGGGGGTTCCGCTACGAGCAGTACTTC
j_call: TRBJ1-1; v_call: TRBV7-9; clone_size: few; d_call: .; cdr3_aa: CASSLEQLNTEAFF; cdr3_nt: TGTGCCAGCAGCTTAGAACAGTTGAACACTGAAGCTTTCTTT
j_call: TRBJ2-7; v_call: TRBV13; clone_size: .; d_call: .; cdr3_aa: CASSSLEQGHTAGEQYF; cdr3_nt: TGTGCCAGCAGCTCCTTGGAGCAGGGCCACACAGCCGGGGAGCAGTACTTC